The next 9 T cell receptor beta chains were all read from a single sample in a study of cytomegalovirus exposure and HLA in healthy donors. The PCR ran on 60 Vbeta and 13 Jbeta primers. Profiling relied on immunoSEQ multiplex PCR, and the TCRdb table lists in-frame clones only, not all of them. The sample consists of 100,000 to 120,000 clones, approximately 12% of them appearing once. The source material was PBMCs. These receptors all come from a middle-aged man in good health and CMV-seropositive.

This chain connects TRBV7-8 to TRBJ2-5; tentative D call: TRBD2 (6 bases). V was shortened by 1 base and J by 5 bases, with 11 bases between the two germline ends. Germline V lookup: CDR1 SGHVS, CDR2 FQNEAQ. This CDR3 comprises 14 residues. The CDR3 spells CASSLGGVYETQYF. CDR3 sequence (DNA): TGTGCCAGCAGCTTAGGGGGGGTGTACGAGACCCAGTACTTC.

The chain employs TRBV29-1 and TRBJ2-5; maybe TRBD1 (6 bases). CDR1 is SQVTM and CDR2 is ANQGSEA in the germline V gene. The V end lost 5 bases, the J end lost 4 bases, and 14 bases lay between the germline ends. The CDR3 covers 13 residues. The CDR3 loop reads CSVTGKVSETQYF. The CDR3 DNA sequence: TGCAGCGTTACAGGGAAGGTTTCAGAGACCCAGTACTTC.

This clone came up a few times. The CDR3 DNA reads as TGTGCCAGCAGAACCGGGACAGGGTCATCCTACGAGCAGTACTTC. As protein: CASRTGTGSSYEQYF. The rearrangement uses TRBV6-5 and TRBJ2-7, with 9 bases aligning to TRBD1. Germline lookup yields CDR1 MNHEY and CDR2 SVGAGI. Trimming cost V 6 bases and J 1 base; bases outside gene matches: 7. The CDR3 covers 15 residues.

The chain couples TRBV29-1 to TRBJ1-2; 7 bases agree with TRBD1. CDR3 length: 13 residues. The J segment lost 2 bases and the V segment lost 4 bases, leaving 4 bases of the junction unmatched. Germline CDR1 SQVTM, CDR2 ANQGSEA. CDR3 in DNA: TGCAGCGTTGGGACAGGATACAACTATGGCTACACCTTC. This encodes CSVGTGYNYGYTF.

This clone has only one observation. The genes are TRBV19 and TRBJ1-1; 10 nucleotides match TRBD1. The CDR3 runs 16 residues. J was trimmed by 10 bases and V by 6 bases; bases with no gene match: 17. Germline CDR1 LNHDA, CDR2 SQIVND (reference sequence). CDR3 coding DNA: TGTGCCAGTAGCTTGGGGACAGGGGTGGAACAGGCTCGAGCTTTCTTT. Its protein product is CASSLGTGVEQARAFF.

As concerns this clone: The missing conserved phenylalanine or tryptophan at the end of this CDR3 makes a read error likely. This rearrangement joins TRBV7-2 to TRBJ2-3; 7 bases match TRBD2. Trimming at V came to 1 base and at J to 3 bases, leaving 4 bases not matched to a gene. Germline V gives CDR1 SGHTA, CDR2 FQGNSA. The CDR3 loop spans 15 amino acids. In DNA form, the CDR3 reads TGTGCCAGCAGCTTAGGGCTAGCGGTGACAGATACGCAGTATGTT. Protein: CASSLGLAVTDTQYV.

The chain combines TRBV2 with TRBJ2-7; tentatively, D is TRBD2 (6 bases). CDR1 and CDR2 (germline): SNHLY, FYNNEI. The CDR3 contains 14 residues. The ends were cut back, 7 bases at V and 6 bases at J, with 19 bases in the middle. The CDR3 spells CASKPIAVAGEQYF. CDR3 bases: TGTGCCAGCAAACCTATAGCGGTCGCGGGCGAGCAGTACTTC.

In this sample, this clone turned up a few times. The J gene is TRBJ2-7, the V gene TRBV5-6; 11 bases match TRBD1. Per germline, CDR1 SGHDT and CDR2 YYEEEE. The CDR3 extends over 16 amino acids. The junction had 12 bases not matched to a gene; V was cut back by 3 bases and J by 7 bases. The CDR3: CASSWESGQGAREQYF. The CDR3 nucleotides are TGTGCCAGCAGCTGGGAGTCCGGACAGGGGGCTCGAGAGCAGTACTTC. Looking up the rest from reference TRBV5-6 and TRBJ2-7 gives the full variable domain: DAGVTQSPTHLIKTRGQQVTLRCSPKSGHDTVSWYQQALGQGPQFIFQYYEEEERQRGNFPDRFSGHQFPNYSSELNVNALLLGDSALYLCASSWESGQGAREQYFGPGTRLTVT.

The V and J genes are TRBV6-1 and TRBJ1-1; possibly TRBD1 for D (5 bases). CDR1 MNHNS and CDR2 SASEGT come from the germline V gene. V was cut by 8 bases and J by 6 bases, with 16 bases left in between. The CDR3 is made up of 13 amino acids. CDR3 amino acids: CASCPGYSAEAFF. The DNA of the CDR3 is TGTGCCAGCTGTCCAGGGTATTCAGCTGAAGCTTTCTTT.